Each of the 16 T cell receptor beta chains below was sequenced from the same sample in a study of response to subunit inactivated influenza vaccine. MiXCR, applied by TCRdb to the RT-PCR reads, yields one record per CDR3 protein. The table has approximately 520,000 distinct CDR3 sequences, 25% seen once. The source was CD4+ T cells sorted from PBMCs, collected roughly 5 days after vaccination. The receptors come from a man over 45 who received an inactivated influenza vaccine.

The V gene is TRBV10-2, the J gene TRBJ1-4; D gene unclear. CDR1 and CDR2 (germline): WSHSY, SAAADI. V lost 3 bases to trimming and J lost 13 bases, with 9 bases between them. The CDR3 loop spans 11 amino acids. The CDR3 nucleotides are TGCGCCAGCAGTGAAGGAGGGCCACTGTTTTTT. This codes for CASSEGGPLFF.

The chain joins TRBV3-1 to TRBJ2-7; D is unresolved. The germline V and J ends were trimmed by 10 bases and 0 bases, with 13 bases remaining between them. The CDR3 covers 13 residues. Germline V gene data show CDR1 as LGHDT and CDR2 as YNNKEL (reference sequence). The CDR3 DNA is TGTGCCACCCAAAGGTTCGACTCCTACGAGCAGTACTTC. Encoded protein: CATQRFDSYEQYF.

This clonotype was counted between two and nine times. The chain employs TRBV6-5 and TRBJ1-1; no clear D. CDR1 is MNHEY, CDR2 SVGAGI, per germline. CDR3 length: 14 residues. V was shortened by 4 bases and J by 4 bases, with 13 bases between the two germline ends. As DNA, the CDR3 is TGTGCCAGCAGTTCCGGACGGGCCCGCACTGAAGCTTTCTTT. This gives the protein CASSSGRARTEAFF.

This clonotype was seen a few times. The CDR3 sequence: CSAIAQNTEAFF. DNA of the CDR3: TGCAGTGCTATCGCACAGAACACTGAAGCTTTCTTT. The gene calls are TRBV20-1 and TRBJ1-1; D unclear. The CDR3 loop spans 12 amino acids. Germline CDR1 reads DFQATT; CDR2 reads SNEGSKA (reference sequence). Trimming left V 4 bases short and J 1 base short, with 7 bases between.

This clonotype has a handful of counts. The chain has TRBV6-5 and TRBJ2-1; D ambiguous. V lost 2 bases and J lost 2, with 13 bases in between. Germline V gene lookup returns CDR1 MNHEY and CDR2 SVGAGI. This CDR3 is 16 amino acids long. Written as DNA, the CDR3 is TGTGCCAGCAGTTACGAAGTAACAACAACCTACAATGAGCAGTTCTTC. This sequence encodes CASSYEVTTTYNEQFF.

V and J are TRBV7-9 and TRBJ2-2; D unclear. The germline V gene has CDR1 SEHNR and CDR2 FQNEAQ (reference sequence). This CDR3 contains 14 residues. Trimming shortened V by 5 bases and J by 3 bases, and 10 bases separated the two germline ends. CDR3 sequence reads: CASSPFGDTGELFF. The CDR3 coding sequence is TGTGCCAGCAGCCCGTTCGGAGACACCGGGGAGCTGTTTTTT.

This clonotype was counted only a few times. The CDR3 loop is CASSLPDWRSSYEQYF. The CDR3 nucleotides read TGTGCCAGCAGCTTACCAGACTGGAGGTCTTCCTACGAGCAGTACTTC. The chain joins TRBV5-5 to TRBJ2-7; possible D gene TRBD2, 5 bases. The CDR3 runs 16 residues. The ends were cut back, 2 bases at V and 1 base at J, with 16 bases in the middle. The germline gives CDR1 SGHKS, CDR2 YYEKEE (reference sequence).

The chain joins TRBV6-1 to TRBJ2-2; D may match TRBD1 or TRBD2 (7 bases each). CDR1 and CDR2 from the germline V gene are MNHNS and SASEGT. This CDR3 is 16 amino acids long. Trimming stripped 5 bases from V and 6 bases from J, with 19 bases between. In DNA, the CDR3 is TGTGCCAGCAGTACCATGGGGAGGGGGCTGCCCGGGGAGCTGTTTTTT. Its translation: CASSTMGRGLPGELFF.

This clonotype was detected only a few times. The chain combines TRBV30 with TRBJ2-1, with TRBD2 matching over 10 bases. The germline gives CDR1 GTSNPN, CDR2 SVGIG (reference sequence). The CDR3 is 13 amino acids. The V and J ends lost 3 bases and 10 bases, in that order; junction bases with no gene match: 6. CDR3 region: CAWRASGGKEQFF. CDR3 bases: TGTGCCTGGAGGGCTAGCGGGGGCAAAGAGCAGTTCTTC.

This chain links TRBV20-1 with TRBJ2-1; TRBD2 matches at 12 bases. Trimming cost V 6 bases and J 8 bases; bases outside gene matches: 11. In germline, CDR1 is DFQATT, CDR2 SNEGSKA (reference sequence). The CDR3 is 15 residues long. The CDR3 nucleotides read TGCAGTGCGGGGGGACTAGCGGGCTTGGCAGATGAGCAGTTCTTC. This sequence encodes CSAGGLAGLADEQFF.

The gene calls are TRBV12-3 or TRBV12-4 and TRBJ2-3; D is unresolved. The CDR3 runs to 15 residues. The V and J ends lost 6 bases and 2 bases respectively, with 15 bases between them. The CDR3 nucleotides read TGTGCCAGCAGGCTGGGGTCGGCTCCCACAGATACGCAGTATTTT. It codes for CASRLGSAPTDTQYF.

In this sample, this clonotype turned up a few times. In DNA form, the CDR3 reads TGCGCCAGCAGTGACTGGCCCGGGGGGCACTCCTACGAGCAGTACTTC. As protein: CASSDWPGGHSYEQYF. The chain combines TRBV10-1 with TRBJ2-7, with TRBD2 as a possible D gene (7 bases). Trimming left V 3 bases short and J 0 bases short, with 15 bases between. From germline, CDR1 is WNHNN and CDR2 SYGVQD (reference sequence). The CDR3 has 16 residues.

Ten or more counts support this clonotype. This chain uses TRBV5-1 with TRBJ2-7, with no clear D. The germline V gene has CDR1 SGHRS and CDR2 YFSETQ. This CDR3 has 13 residues. The V end was cut by 0 bases, the J end by 3 bases, with 7 bases between. CDR3 sequence reads: CASSLGRNYEQYF. CDR3 nucleotide sequence: TGCGCCAGCAGCTTGGGACGTAACTACGAGCAGTACTTC.

This clonotype was picked up many times. The gene calls are TRBV29-1 and TRBJ2-1; 10 bases are a match to TRBD1. The V and J ends lost 5 bases and 6 bases, in that order; junction bases with no gene match: 4. This CDR3 has 13 residues. The germline V gene has CDR1 SQVTM and CDR2 ANQGSEA. The CDR3 is CSVNRDRGNEQFF. The CDR3 DNA follows: TGCAGCGTTAACCGGGACAGGGGCAATGAGCAGTTCTTC.

This clonotype has more than one count but fewer than ten. This chain joins TRBV11-2 and TRBJ2-1; D perhaps matches TRBD1 (8 bases). The V gene's germline CDR1 is SGHAT and CDR2 FQNNGV. This CDR3 is 15 amino acids long. V was cut by 5 bases and J by 4 bases, with 15 bases left in between. The CDR3 DNA reads TGTGCCAGCAGCAAAACAGGGGGGGATTACAATGAGCAGTTCTTC. Its translation: CASSKTGGDYNEQFF.

In this sample, this clonotype turned up many times. This rearrangement joins TRBV20-1 to TRBJ2-7, with TRBD2 identical over 12 bases. The CDR3 extends over 17 amino acids. Germline CDR1 is DFQATT and CDR2 is SNEGSKA (reference sequence). V lost 1 base, J lost 4 bases, and 11 bases stayed unmatched. This chain's CDR3 is CSARGGLLAGGGYEQYF. The CDR3 coding sequence is TGCAGTGCTAGAGGCGGGTTACTAGCGGGAGGTGGTTACGAGCAGTACTTC.